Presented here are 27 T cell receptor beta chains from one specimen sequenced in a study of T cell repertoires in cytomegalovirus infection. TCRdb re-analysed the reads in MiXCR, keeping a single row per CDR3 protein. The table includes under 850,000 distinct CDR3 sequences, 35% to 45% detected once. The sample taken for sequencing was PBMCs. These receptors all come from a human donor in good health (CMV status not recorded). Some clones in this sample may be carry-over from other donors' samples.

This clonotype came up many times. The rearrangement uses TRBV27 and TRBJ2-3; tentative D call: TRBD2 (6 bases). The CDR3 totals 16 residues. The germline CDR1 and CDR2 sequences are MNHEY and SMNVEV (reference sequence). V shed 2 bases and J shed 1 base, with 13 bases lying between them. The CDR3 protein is CASSLQRARGTDTQYF. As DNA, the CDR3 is TGTGCCAGCAGTTTACAGCGGGCTCGGGGCACAGATACGCAGTATTTT.

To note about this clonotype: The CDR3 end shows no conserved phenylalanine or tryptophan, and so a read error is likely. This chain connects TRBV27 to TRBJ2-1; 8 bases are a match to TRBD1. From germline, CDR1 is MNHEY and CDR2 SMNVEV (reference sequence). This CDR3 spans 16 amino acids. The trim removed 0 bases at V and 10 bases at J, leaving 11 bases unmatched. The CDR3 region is CASSLSVRYQGAEQFL. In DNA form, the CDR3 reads TGTGCCAGCAGTTTATCGGTACGATACCAGGGGGCGGAGCAGTTCTTA.

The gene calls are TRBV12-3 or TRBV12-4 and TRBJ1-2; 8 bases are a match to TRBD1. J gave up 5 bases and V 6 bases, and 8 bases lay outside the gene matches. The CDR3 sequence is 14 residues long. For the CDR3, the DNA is TGTGCCAGCAGCGGCGGACAGGGTGTGTATGGCTACACCTTC. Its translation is CASSGGQGVYGYTF.

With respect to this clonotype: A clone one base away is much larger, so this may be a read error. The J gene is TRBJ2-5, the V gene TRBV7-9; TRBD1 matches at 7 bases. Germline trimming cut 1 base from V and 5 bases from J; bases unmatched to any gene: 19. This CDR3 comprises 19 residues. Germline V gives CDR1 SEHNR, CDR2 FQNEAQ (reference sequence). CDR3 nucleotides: TGTGCCAGCAGCTTAGGGACTGGTTTTGGCACAGGGGCATACGAGACCCAGTACTTC. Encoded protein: CASSLGTGFGTGAYETQYF.

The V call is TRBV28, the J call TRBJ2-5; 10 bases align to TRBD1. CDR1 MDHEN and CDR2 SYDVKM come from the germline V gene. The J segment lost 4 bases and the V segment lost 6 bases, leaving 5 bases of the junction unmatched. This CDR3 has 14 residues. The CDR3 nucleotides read TGTGCCAGCAGCCACGACAGGGGGCGAGAGACCCAGTACTTC. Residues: CASSHDRGRETQYF.

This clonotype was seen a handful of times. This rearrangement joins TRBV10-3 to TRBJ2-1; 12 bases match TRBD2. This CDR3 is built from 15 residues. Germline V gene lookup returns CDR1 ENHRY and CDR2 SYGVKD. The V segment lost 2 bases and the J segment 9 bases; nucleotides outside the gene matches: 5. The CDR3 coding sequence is TGTGCCATCAGTGAGAAGCTAGCGGGAGGGGTTGAGCAGTTCTTC. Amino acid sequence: CAISEKLAGGVEQFF.

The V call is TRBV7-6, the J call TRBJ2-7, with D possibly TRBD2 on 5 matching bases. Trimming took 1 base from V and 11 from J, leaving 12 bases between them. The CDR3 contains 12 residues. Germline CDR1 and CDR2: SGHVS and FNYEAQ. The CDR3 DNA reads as TGTGCCAGCAGCTTAGAACGAGCGGTTAAGTACTTC. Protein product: CASSLERAVKYF.

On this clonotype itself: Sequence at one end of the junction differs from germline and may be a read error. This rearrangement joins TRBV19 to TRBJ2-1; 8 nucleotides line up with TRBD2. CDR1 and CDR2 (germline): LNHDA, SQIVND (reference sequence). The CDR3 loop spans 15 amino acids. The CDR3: CAISIDGRAYNEQFF. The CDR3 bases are TGTGCCATTAGTATCGACGGGAGGGCCTACAATGAGCAGTTCTTC.

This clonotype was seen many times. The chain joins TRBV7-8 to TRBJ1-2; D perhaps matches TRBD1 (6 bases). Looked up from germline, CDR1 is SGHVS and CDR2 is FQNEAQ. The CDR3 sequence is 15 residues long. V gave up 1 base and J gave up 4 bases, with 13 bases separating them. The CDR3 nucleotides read TGTGCCAGCAGCTTAGTGGAGGGGGTTGTCTATGGCTACACCTTC. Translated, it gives CASSLVEGVVYGYTF.

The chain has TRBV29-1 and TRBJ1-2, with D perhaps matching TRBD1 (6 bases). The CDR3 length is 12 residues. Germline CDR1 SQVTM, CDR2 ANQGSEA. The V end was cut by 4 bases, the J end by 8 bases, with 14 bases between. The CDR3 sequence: CSVGGAAWGYTF. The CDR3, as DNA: TGCAGCGTTGGGGGGGCAGCCTGGGGCTACACCTTC.

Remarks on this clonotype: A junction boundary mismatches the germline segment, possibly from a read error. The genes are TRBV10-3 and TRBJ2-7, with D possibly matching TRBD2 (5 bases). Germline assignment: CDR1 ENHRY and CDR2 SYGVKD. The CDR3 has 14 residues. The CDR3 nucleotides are TGTGCCATCAGTTTGCCGCCGGTGATAGCGCTTCTTCCCTTC. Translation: CAISLPPVIALLPF.

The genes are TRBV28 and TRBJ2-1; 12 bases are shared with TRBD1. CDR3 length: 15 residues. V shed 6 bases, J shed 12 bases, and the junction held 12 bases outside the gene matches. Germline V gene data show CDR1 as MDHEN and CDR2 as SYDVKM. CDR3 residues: CASSSPGTGGVWQFF. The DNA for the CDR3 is TGTGCCAGCAGCTCTCCCGGGACAGGGGGCGTATGGCAGTTCTTC.

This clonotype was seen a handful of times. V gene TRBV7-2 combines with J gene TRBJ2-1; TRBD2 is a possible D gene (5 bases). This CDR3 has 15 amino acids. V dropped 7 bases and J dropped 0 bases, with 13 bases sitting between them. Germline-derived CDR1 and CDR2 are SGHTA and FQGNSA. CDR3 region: CASIGGWSSYNEQFF. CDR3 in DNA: TGTGCCAGCATCGGCGGGTGGAGCTCCTACAATGAGCAGTTCTTC.

The CDR3 protein is CASSLKGEGVSYEQYF. CDR3 nucleotides: TGTGCCAGCAGCTTAAAGGGGGAAGGAGTCTCCTACGAGCAGTACTTC. J is TRBJ2-7 and V is TRBV7-2, with a weak D call TRBD1 (6 bases). The CDR3 consists of 16 residues. Trimming removed 2 bases from V and 0 bases from J, with 14 bases in between. Germline CDR1 reads SGHTA; CDR2 reads FQGNSA.

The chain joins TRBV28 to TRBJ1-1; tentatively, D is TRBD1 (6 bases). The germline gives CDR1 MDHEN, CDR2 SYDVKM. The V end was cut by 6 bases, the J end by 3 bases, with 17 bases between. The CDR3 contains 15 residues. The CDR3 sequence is CASRGRGGAHTEAFF. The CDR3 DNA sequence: TGTGCCAGCAGGGGCCGGGGGGGGGCGCACACTGAAGCTTTCTTT.

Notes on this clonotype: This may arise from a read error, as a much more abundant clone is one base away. CDR3 bases: TGTGCCAGAAGCTTAGTGGCCCTAGCGGCTAGCACAGATACGCAGTATTTT. It is translated as CARSLVALAASTDTQYF. This chain links TRBV7-6 with TRBJ2-3, with 7 positions matching TRBD2. Germline V gives CDR1 SGHVS, CDR2 FNYEAQ. This CDR3 region has 17 residues.

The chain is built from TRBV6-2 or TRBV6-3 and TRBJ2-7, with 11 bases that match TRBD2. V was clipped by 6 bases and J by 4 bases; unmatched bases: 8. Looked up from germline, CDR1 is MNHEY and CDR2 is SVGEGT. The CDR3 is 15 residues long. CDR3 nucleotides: TGTGCCAGCAGCCCCCTAGCGGGAGGAGCGTACGAGCAGTACTTC. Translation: CASSPLAGGAYEQYF.

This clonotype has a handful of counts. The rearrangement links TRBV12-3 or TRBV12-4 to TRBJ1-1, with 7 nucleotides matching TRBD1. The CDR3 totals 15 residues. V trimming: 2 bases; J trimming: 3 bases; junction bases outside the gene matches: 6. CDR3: CASSLSMDRHTEAFF. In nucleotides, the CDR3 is TGTGCCAGCAGTTTATCTATGGACAGGCACACTGAAGCTTTCTTT.

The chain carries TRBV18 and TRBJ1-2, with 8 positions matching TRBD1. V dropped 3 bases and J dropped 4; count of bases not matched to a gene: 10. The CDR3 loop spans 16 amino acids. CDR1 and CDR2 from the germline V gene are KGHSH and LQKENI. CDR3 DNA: TGTGCCAGCTCACCGGAATCAGGGGGCCTCGGCTATGGCTACACCTTC. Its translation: CASSPESGGLGYGYTF.

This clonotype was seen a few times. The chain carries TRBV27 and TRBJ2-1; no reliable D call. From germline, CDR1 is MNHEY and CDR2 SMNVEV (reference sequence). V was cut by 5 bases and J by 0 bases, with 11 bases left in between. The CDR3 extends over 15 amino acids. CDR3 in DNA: TGTGCCAGCAGTCCCGAATTAATCTCCTACAATGAGCAGTTCTTC. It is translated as CASSPELISYNEQFF.

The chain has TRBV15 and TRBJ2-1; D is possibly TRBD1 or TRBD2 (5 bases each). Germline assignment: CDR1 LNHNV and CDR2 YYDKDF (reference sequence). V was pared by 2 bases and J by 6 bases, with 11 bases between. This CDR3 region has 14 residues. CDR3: CATSRQGDGNEQFF. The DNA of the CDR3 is TGTGCCACCAGCAGACAAGGGGACGGCAATGAGCAGTTCTTC.

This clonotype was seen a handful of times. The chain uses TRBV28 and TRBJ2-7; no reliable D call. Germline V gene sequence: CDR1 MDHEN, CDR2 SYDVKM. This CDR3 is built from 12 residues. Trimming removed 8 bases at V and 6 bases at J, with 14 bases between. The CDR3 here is CASRRWLREQYF. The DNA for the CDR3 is TGTGCCAGCCGTCGCTGGTTACGCGAGCAGTACTTC.

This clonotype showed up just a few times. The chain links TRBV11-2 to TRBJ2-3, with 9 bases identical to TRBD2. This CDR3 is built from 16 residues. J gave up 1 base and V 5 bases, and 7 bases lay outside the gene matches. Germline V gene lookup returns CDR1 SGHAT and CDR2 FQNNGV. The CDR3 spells CASSIRLAERTDTQYF. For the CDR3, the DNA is TGTGCCAGCAGCATTCGACTAGCGGAGCGCACAGATACGCAGTATTTT.

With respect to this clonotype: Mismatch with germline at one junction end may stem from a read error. The CDR3 DNA reads as TGTGCCAGCAGCTTGGGGGCTAGCAGGAACACCGGGGAGCTGTTTTTT. Protein product: CASSLGASRNTGELFF. The rearrangement uses TRBV5-3 and TRBJ2-2; D might be TRBD1 (6 bases). TRBV5-3 is labeled an ORF, and its function is uncertain. The CDR3 has 16 residues.

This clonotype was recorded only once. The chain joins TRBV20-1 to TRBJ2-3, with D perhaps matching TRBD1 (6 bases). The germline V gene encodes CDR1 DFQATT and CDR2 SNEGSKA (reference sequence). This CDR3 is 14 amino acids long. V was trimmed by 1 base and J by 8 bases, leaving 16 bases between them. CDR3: CSARGGQGRGTQYF. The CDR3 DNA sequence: TGCAGTGCTAGAGGGGGGCAGGGTCGGGGTACGCAGTATTTT.

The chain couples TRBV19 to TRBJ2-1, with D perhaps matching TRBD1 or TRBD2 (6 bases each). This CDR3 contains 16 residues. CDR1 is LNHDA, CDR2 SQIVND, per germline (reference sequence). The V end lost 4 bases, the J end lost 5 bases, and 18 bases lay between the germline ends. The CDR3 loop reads CASSTSRGPCHNEQFF. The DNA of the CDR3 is TGTGCCAGTAGTACCTCCCGGGGGCCGTGTCACAATGAGCAGTTCTTC.

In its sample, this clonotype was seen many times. This CDR3 reads CASSLGRLYGYTF. The CDR3 nucleotides are TGTGCCAGCAGCTTAGGCAGGTTATATGGCTACACCTTC. V and J are TRBV7-2 and TRBJ1-2; no clear D. The CDR3 sequence is 13 residues long. CDR1 is SGHTA and CDR2 is FQGNSA in the germline V gene. V lost 1 base and J 5 bases, leaving 8 bases between the germline ends.